The 28 T cell receptor beta chains listed next were all sequenced from one sample in a study of blood T cell repertoires in COVID-19. Here immunoSEQ multiplex PCR was the method, and the copy in TCRdb shows in-frame clones only, minus some. Among roughly 440,000 clones listed, around 89% were seen once. The sequencing input was peripheral blood. Every receptor here comes from a woman aged 45 to 65 with COVID-19, enrolled during active disease.

The rearrangement links TRBV7-2 to TRBJ2-1, with D possibly being TRBD2 (6 bases). V was trimmed by 2 bases and J by 0 bases, leaving 11 bases between them. Germline lookup yields CDR1 SGHTA and CDR2 FQGNSA. This CDR3 has 16 amino acids. The CDR3 DNA is TGTGCCAGCAGCTTAACGGCCGGGGGCTCCTACAATGAGCAGTTCTTC. It yields the protein CASSLTAGGSYNEQFF.

V usage is TRBV27 and J usage is TRBJ1-3; tentatively, D is TRBD1 (5 bases). Germline CDR1 is MNHEY and CDR2 is SMNVEV (reference sequence). This CDR3 has 16 amino acids. Trimming pared 5 bases from V and 0 bases from J, leaving 14 bases between. Written as DNA, the CDR3 is TGTGCCAGCAGTCCAGCTCTGCAGGGCTCTGGAAACACCATATATTTT. Translated: CASSPALQGSGNTIYF.

This chain connects TRBV3-1 (or the pseudogene TRBV3-2) to TRBJ1-1, with D perhaps TRBD1 (6 bases). V was trimmed by 5 bases and J by 1 base, leaving 11 bases between them. The V gene's germline CDR1 is LGHDT and CDR2 YNNKEL (reference sequence). The CDR3 contains 14 residues. The CDR3 loop reads CASSDRGGNTEAFF. The CDR3 DNA follows: TGTGCCAGCAGCGATAGGGGGGGGAACACTGAAGCTTTCTTT.

The chain uses TRBV9 and TRBJ2-6, with D tentatively TRBD2 (5 bases). CDR3 size: 16 residues. Looked up from germline, CDR1 is SGDLS and CDR2 is YYNGEE. V gave up 7 bases and J gave up 3 bases, with 17 bases separating them. The CDR3 sequence: CASRGKVSGGANVLTF. CDR3 DNA sequence: TGTGCCAGCCGGGGAAAGGTCTCTGGTGGGGCCAACGTCCTGACTTTC.

The rearrangement uses TRBV7-8 and TRBJ2-3, with 7 bases that match TRBD2. The CDR3 is 17 amino acids. The V gene's germline CDR1 is SGHVS and CDR2 FQNEAQ. V shed 7 bases, J shed 0 bases, and the junction held 13 bases outside the gene matches. In nucleotides, the CDR3 is TGTGCCAGCACCGATCTAACTAGCGCATCTAGCACAGATACGCAGTATTTT. It encodes CASTDLTSASSTDTQYF.

The chain uses TRBV11-2 and TRBJ1-2; 10 bases match TRBD1. V dropped 6 bases and J dropped 4; count of bases not matched to a gene: 17. Germline V gene sequence: CDR1 SGHAT, CDR2 FQNNGV. The CDR3 runs to 18 residues. CDR3 nucleotide sequence: TGTGCCAGCAGACCCGTGGGACAGGGGAGGCTCAAAGGCTATGGCTACACCTTC. Amino acids: CASRPVGQGRLKGYGYTF.

In its sample, this clone was seen many times. This chain joins TRBV2 and TRBJ1-4, with no clear D. Germline V gene data show CDR1 as SNHLY and CDR2 as FYNNEI. V lost 2 bases to trimming and J lost 6 bases, with 28 bases between them. The CDR3 totals 20 residues. The CDR3 coding sequence is TGTGCCAGCAGTGAATACCCGACGGGAGTGATTTCAGGCTCGCATGAAAAACTGTTTTTT. Translating it yields CASSEYPTGVISGSHEKLFF.

The rearrangement uses TRBV9 and TRBJ2-7, with 7 nucleotides matching TRBD1. This CDR3 spans 14 amino acids. The ends lost 3 bases at V and 5 bases at J; junction bases unmatched: 8. Germline loops: CDR1 SGDLS, CDR2 YYNGEE. In DNA, the CDR3 is TGTGCCAGCAGCGGCGGACAGGTTAGGGACGAGCAGTACTTC. Its protein product is CASSGGQVRDEQYF.

The chain carries TRBV2 and TRBJ2-7, with 9 positions matching TRBD1. The CDR3 sequence is 13 residues long. Germline trimming cut 7 bases from V and 2 bases from J; bases unmatched to any gene: 3. Germline-derived CDR1 and CDR2 are SNHLY and FYNNEI. The CDR3: CASKGTGTYEQYF. CDR3 bases: TGTGCCAGCAAAGGGACAGGGACCTACGAGCAGTACTTC.

The CDR3, as DNA: TGCGCCAGCAGCCAAGATCGGAGAGATCAGCCCCAGCATTTT. Its protein product is CASSQDRRDQPQHF. The V and J genes are TRBV4-1 and TRBJ1-5, with D unclear. The CDR3 totals 14 residues. From germline, CDR1 is MGHRA and CDR2 YSYEKL. The ends were cut back, 0 bases at V and 5 bases at J, with 8 bases in the middle.

The chain couples TRBV19 to TRBJ1-2, with TRBD1 identical over 9 bases. Looked up from germline, CDR1 is LNHDA and CDR2 is SQIVND (reference sequence). The CDR3 contains 15 residues. V gave up 5 bases and J gave up 3 bases; unmatched junction bases: 7. For the CDR3, the DNA is TGTGCCAGTAGTTTCAGACAGGGGGAAGACTATGGCTACACCTTC. Protein sequence: CASSFRQGEDYGYTF.

The V call is TRBV4-2, the J call TRBJ2-3; 11 bases map to TRBD2. The germline CDR1 and CDR2 sequences are LGHNA and YNFKEQ. This CDR3 region has 17 residues. Trimming cost V 0 bases and J 6 bases; bases outside gene matches: 8. This CDR3 reads CASSQDEVAGGRDTQYF. The CDR3 nucleotides read TGTGCCAGCAGCCAAGATGAGGTAGCGGGGGGGCGGGATACGCAGTATTTT.

About this clone itself: In the same sample, other DNA sequences code for this CDR3. The V and J genes are TRBV9 and TRBJ1-2; D is undetermined. The germline V gene has CDR1 SGDLS and CDR2 YYNGEE. The V gene lost 3 bases and the J gene lost 4 bases, with 7 bases spanning the gap. The CDR3 is made up of 12 amino acids. This CDR3 reads CASSASSYGYTF. In nucleotides, the CDR3 is TGTGCCAGCAGCGCTTCCTCCTATGGCTACACCTTC.

This rearrangement joins TRBV28 to TRBJ1-1, with TRBD1 matching over 9 bases. Germline-derived CDR1 and CDR2 are MDHEN and SYDVKM. With V trimmed by 5 bases and J by 8 bases, 6 bases remained unmatched. This CDR3 has 13 amino acids. This CDR3 reads CASSHWDRAEAFF. The CDR3 DNA reads as TGTGCCAGCAGTCACTGGGACAGGGCCGAAGCTTTCTTT.

This chain uses TRBV23-1 with TRBJ1-1; the D is unclear. TRBV23-1 belongs to the ORF category, with a function that is uncertain. With 6 bases removed from V and 2 bases from J, the gap between germline ends came to 13 bases. The CDR3 runs to 14 residues. CDR3 residues: CASRRVWRNTEAFF. Here the CDR3 DNA reads TGCGCCAGCAGGCGGGTGTGGCGAAACACTGAAGCTTTCTTT.

The chain has TRBV10-3 and TRBJ2-2, with a possible D match to TRBD2 (6 bases). Per the germline V gene, CDR1 is ENHRY and CDR2 is SYGVKD. V lost 7 bases and J 6 bases, leaving 18 bases between the germline ends. The CDR3 has 15 residues. The CDR3 here is CAIMGTYSGAGELFF. CDR3 DNA: TGTGCCATCATGGGGACTTATTCGGGGGCCGGGGAGCTGTTTTTT.

V gene TRBV24-1 combines with J gene TRBJ1-2, with D perhaps TRBD1 (5 bases). V dropped 4 bases and J dropped 8 bases, with 25 bases sitting between them. Germline V gives CDR1 KGHDR, CDR2 SFDVKD. CDR3 length equals 17 residues. The CDR3 is CATSDSTGGGQIHGYTF. The CDR3, as DNA: TGTGCCACCAGTGACTCCACGGGGGGAGGCCAGATTCACGGCTACACCTTC.

Written as DNA, the CDR3 is TGTGCCACCAGCAGAGATCGTTCGGTCTATGGCTACACCTTC. It translates to CATSRDRSVYGYTF. The J gene is TRBJ1-2, the V gene TRBV15; D is uncertain. This CDR3 contains 14 residues. V dropped 0 bases and J dropped 4 bases, with 9 bases sitting between them. The V gene's germline CDR1 is LNHNV and CDR2 YYDKDF (reference sequence). Full variable domain (rest looked up from reference TRBV15 and TRBJ1-2): DAMVIQNPRYQVTQFGKPVTLSCSQTLNHNVMYWYQQKSSQAPKLLFHYYDKDFNNEADTPDNFQSRRPNTSFCFLDIRSPGLGDTAMYLCATSRDRSVYGYTFGSGTRLTVV.

The rearrangement joins TRBV19 to TRBJ1-5, with TRBD1 matching over 7 bases. The CDR3 runs to 14 residues. V lost 1 base, J lost 9 bases, and 6 bases stayed unmatched. Germline V gene data show CDR1 as LNHDA and CDR2 as SQIVND (reference sequence). In DNA form, the CDR3 reads TGTGCCAGTAGTATAGCAGCGGAGGGGGCGCCCCAGCATTTT. Protein: CASSIAAEGAPQHF.

V and J are TRBV19 and TRBJ2-1; 9 bases line up with TRBD2. CDR3 length equals 13 residues. CDR1 is LNHDA and CDR2 is SQIVND in the germline V gene (reference sequence). The junction had 4 bases not matched to a gene; V was cut back by 3 bases and J by 10 bases. The CDR3: CASSIQTSGEQFF. The CDR3 DNA is TGTGCCAGTAGTATTCAGACTAGCGGCGAGCAGTTCTTC.

The genes are TRBV19 and TRBJ1-2; D is uncertain. V lost 6 bases and J lost 8, with 19 bases in between. The CDR3 covers 14 residues. CDR1 and CDR2 from the germline V gene are LNHDA and SQIVND (reference sequence). For the CDR3, the DNA is TGTGCCAGTAGGGGTCCAGTGCCCGGAGGAGGCTACACCTTC. This translates into CASRGPVPGGGYTF.

CDR3 loop: CASRGEKGTVYEQYF. In nucleotides, the CDR3 is TGTGCCAGCAGGGGAGAGAAAGGGACAGTCTACGAGCAGTACTTC. The genes are TRBV27 and TRBJ2-7, with 7 positions matching TRBD1. The CDR3 loop spans 15 amino acids. CDR1 is MNHEY, CDR2 SMNVEV, per germline (reference sequence). After removal of 6 bases from V and 3 bases from J, the junction contained 11 bases not matched to a gene.

The J gene is TRBJ1-5, the V gene TRBV2, with D perhaps TRBD1 (5 bases). The V and J ends lost 11 bases and 3 bases respectively, with 14 bases between them. Germline CDR1 is SNHLY and CDR2 is FYNNEI. CDR3 length: 13 residues. The CDR3 DNA is TGTGCCGGGGCTGGGGGGGACAATCAGCCCCAGCATTTT. Translating gives CAGAGGDNQPQHF.

The chain recombines TRBV19 with TRBJ1-2; D call uncertain. Trimming removed 3 bases from V and 0 bases from J, with 14 bases in between. Germline lookup yields CDR1 LNHDA and CDR2 SQIVND (reference sequence). The CDR3 contains 16 residues. The CDR3 DNA reads TGTGCCAGTAGTATCTCAAACTCCCCTTCTAACTATGGCTACACCTTC. This translates into CASSISNSPSNYGYTF. Combining the CDR3 with reference TRBV19 and TRBJ1-2 gives the whole variable domain DGGITQSPKYLFRKEGQNVTLSCEQNLNHDAMYWYRQDPGQGLRLIYYSQIVNDFQKGDIAEGYSVSREKKESFPLTVTSAQKNPTAFYLCASSISNSPSNYGYTFGSGTRLTVV.

This sequence joins TRBV28 and TRBJ2-7, with D possibly matching TRBD2 (6 bases). V lost 6 bases and J 0 bases, leaving 12 bases between the germline ends. In germline, CDR1 is MDHEN, CDR2 SYDVKM. This CDR3 is built from 14 residues. DNA for the CDR3: TGTGCCAGCAGCCCCGACGGGAGCTCCTACGAGCAGTACTTC. Residues: CASSPDGSSYEQYF.

The V call is TRBV10-1, the J call TRBJ2-1; weak D call: TRBD2 (6 bases). This CDR3 contains 13 residues. In germline, CDR1 is WNHNN, CDR2 SYGVQD (reference sequence). Trimming shortened V by 6 bases and J by 4 bases, and 10 bases separated the two germline ends. The CDR3 loop is CASSRDSYNEQFF. CDR3 nucleotides: TGCGCCAGCAGCAGGGACTCTTACAATGAGCAGTTCTTC.

This chain uses TRBV7-9 with TRBJ1-6, with TRBD1 identical over 7 bases. This CDR3 is built from 14 residues. Germline assignment: CDR1 SEHNR and CDR2 FQNEAQ (reference sequence). V shed 7 bases and J 7 bases; nucleotides not matched to a gene: 7. The DNA of the CDR3 is TGTGCCAGCACCAGGGACAGTCTGAATTCACCCCTCCACTTT. Protein: CASTRDSLNSPLHF.

V usage is TRBV5-1 and J usage is TRBJ2-2; a weak D match, TRBD2 (5 bases). V shed 2 bases and J shed 2 bases, with 10 bases lying between them. CDR3 length equals 15 residues. In germline, CDR1 is SGHRS, CDR2 YFSETQ. The DNA for the CDR3 is TGCGCCAGCAGCTTTCAGCGGACTAACACCGGGGAGCTGTTTTTT. Its protein product is CASSFQRTNTGELFF.